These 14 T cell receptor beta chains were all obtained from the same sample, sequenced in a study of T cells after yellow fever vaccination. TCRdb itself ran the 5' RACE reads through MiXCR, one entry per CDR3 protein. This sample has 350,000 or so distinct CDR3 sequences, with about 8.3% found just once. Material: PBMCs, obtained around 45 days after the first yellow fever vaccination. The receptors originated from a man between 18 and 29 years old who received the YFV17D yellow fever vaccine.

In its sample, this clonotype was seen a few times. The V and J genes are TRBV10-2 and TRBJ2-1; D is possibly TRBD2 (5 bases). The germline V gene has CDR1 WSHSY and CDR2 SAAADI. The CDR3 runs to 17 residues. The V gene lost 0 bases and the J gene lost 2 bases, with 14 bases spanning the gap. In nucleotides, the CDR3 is TGCGCCAGCAGTGAGTCTTATCCGGGATCCCCCTACAATGAGCAGTTCTTC. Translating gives CASSESYPGSPYNEQFF.

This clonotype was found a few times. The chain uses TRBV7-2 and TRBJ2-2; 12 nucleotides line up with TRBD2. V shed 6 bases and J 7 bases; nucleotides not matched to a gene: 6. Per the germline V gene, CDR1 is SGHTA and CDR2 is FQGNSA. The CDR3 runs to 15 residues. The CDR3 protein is CASSWTSGDGGELFF. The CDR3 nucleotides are TGTGCCAGCAGTTGGACTAGCGGGGATGGCGGGGAGCTGTTTTTT. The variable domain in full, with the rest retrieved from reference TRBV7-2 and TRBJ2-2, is GAGVSQSPSNKVTEKGKDVELRCDPISGHTALYWYRQSLGQGLEFLIYFQGNSAPDKSGLPSDRFSAERTGGSVSTLTIQRTQQEDSAVYLCASSWTSGDGGELFFGEGSRLTVL.

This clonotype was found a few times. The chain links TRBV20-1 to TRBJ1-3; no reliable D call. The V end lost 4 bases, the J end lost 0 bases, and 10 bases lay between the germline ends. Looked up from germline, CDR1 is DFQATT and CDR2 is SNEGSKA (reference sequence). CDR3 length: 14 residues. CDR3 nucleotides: TGCAGTGCTAACTATGAGAGCTCTGGAAACACCATATATTTT. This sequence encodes CSANYESSGNTIYF.

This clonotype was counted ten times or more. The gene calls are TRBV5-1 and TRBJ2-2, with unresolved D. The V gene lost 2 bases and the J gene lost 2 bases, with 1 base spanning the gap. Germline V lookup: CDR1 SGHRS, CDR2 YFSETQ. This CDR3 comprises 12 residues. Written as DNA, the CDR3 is TGCGCCAGCAGCTTTAACACCGGGGAGCTGTTTTTT. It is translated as CASSFNTGELFF.

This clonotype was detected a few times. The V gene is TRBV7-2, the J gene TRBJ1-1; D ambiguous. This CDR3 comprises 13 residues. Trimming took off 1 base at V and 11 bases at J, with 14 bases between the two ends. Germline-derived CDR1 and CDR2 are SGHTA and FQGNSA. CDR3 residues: CASSLDPVGSAFF. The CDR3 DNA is TGTGCCAGCAGCTTAGACCCAGTTGGGAGCGCTTTCTTT.

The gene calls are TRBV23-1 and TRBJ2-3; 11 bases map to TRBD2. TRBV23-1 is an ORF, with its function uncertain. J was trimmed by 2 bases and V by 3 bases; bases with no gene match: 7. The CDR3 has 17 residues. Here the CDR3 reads CASSQKLAGDLTDTQYF. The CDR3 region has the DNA TGCGCCAGCAGTCAGAAACTAGCGGGGGACCTCACAGATACGCAGTATTTT.

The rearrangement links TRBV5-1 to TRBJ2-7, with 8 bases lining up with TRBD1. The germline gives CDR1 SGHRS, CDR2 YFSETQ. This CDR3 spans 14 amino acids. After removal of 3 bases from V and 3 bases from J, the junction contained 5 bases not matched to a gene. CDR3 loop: CASSSRDRLYEQYF. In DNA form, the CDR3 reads TGCGCCAGCAGCTCAAGGGACAGGCTCTACGAGCAGTACTTC. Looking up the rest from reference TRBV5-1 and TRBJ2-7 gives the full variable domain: KAGVTQTPRYLIKTRGQQVTLSCSPISGHRSVSWYQQTPGQGLQFLFEYFSETQRNKGNFPGRFSGRQFSNSRSEMNVSTLELGDSALYLCASSSRDRLYEQYFGPGTRLTVT.

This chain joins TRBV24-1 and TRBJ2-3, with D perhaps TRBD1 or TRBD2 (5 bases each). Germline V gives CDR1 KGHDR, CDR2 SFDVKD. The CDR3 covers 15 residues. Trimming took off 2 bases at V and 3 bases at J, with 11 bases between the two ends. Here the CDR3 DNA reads TGTGCCACCAGTGATTCAATAGAGGGGACAGATACGCAGTATTTT. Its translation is CATSDSIEGTDTQYF.

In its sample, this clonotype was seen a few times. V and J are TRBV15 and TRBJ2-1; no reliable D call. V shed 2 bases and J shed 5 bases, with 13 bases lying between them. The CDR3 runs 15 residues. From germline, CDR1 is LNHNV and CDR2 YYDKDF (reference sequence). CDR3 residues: CATSRPTGLHNEQFF. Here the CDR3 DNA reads TGTGCCACCAGCAGACCCACGGGCCTCCACAATGAGCAGTTCTTC.

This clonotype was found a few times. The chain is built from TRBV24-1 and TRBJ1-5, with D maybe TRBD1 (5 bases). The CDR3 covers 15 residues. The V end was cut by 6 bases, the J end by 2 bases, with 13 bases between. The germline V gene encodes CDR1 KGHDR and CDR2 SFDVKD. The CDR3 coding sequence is TGTGCCACCAGTACACGGGGGAGTGGCAATCAGCCCCAGCATTTT. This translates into CATSTRGSGNQPQHF.

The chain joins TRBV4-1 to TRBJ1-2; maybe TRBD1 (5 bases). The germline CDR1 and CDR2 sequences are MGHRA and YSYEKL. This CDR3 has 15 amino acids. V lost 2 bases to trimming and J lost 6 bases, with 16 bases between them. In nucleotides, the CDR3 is TGCGCCAGCAGCCAACTTTGGACCGAGGGGAATGGCTACACCTTC. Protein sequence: CASSQLWTEGNGYTF.

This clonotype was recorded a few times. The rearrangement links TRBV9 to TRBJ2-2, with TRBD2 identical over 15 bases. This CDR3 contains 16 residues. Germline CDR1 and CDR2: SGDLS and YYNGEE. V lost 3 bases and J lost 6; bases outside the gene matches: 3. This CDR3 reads CASSARTSGGAGELFF. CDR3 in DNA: TGTGCCAGCAGCGCTCGGACTAGCGGGGGGGCCGGGGAGCTGTTTTTT.

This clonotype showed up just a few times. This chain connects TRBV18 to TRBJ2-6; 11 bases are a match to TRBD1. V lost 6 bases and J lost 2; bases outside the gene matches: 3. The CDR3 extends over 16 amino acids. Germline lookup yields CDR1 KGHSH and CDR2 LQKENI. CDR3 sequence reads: CASSGTGGTGANVLTF. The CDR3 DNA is TGTGCCAGCTCCGGGACAGGGGGAACTGGGGCCAACGTCCTGACTTTC.

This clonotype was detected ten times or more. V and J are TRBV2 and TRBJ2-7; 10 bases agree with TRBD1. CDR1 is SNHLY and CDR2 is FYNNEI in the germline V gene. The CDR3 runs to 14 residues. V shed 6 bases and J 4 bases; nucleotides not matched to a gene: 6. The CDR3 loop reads CASSARTGGYEQYF. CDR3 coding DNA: TGTGCCAGCAGCGCTAGGACAGGGGGGTACGAGCAGTACTTC. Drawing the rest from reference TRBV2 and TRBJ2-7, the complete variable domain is EPEVTQTPSHQVTQMGQEVILRCVPISNHLYFYWYRQILGQKVEFLVSFYNNEISEKSEIFDDQFSVERPDGSNFTLKIRSTKLEDSAMYFCASSARTGGYEQYFGPGTRLTVT.